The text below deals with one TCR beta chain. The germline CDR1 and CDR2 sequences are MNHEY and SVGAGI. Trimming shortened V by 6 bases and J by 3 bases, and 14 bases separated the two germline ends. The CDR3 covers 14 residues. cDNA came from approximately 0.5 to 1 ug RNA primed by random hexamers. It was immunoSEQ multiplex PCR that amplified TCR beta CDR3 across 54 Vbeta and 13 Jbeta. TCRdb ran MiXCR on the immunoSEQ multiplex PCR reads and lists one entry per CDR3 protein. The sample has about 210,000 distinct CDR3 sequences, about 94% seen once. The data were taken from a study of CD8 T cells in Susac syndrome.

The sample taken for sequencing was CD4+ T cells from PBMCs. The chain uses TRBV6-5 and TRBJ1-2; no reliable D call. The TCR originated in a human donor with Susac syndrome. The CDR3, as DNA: TGTGCCAGCAGCCGCAAGAAGAGTTACTATGGCTACACCTTC. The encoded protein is CASSRKKSYYGYTF.